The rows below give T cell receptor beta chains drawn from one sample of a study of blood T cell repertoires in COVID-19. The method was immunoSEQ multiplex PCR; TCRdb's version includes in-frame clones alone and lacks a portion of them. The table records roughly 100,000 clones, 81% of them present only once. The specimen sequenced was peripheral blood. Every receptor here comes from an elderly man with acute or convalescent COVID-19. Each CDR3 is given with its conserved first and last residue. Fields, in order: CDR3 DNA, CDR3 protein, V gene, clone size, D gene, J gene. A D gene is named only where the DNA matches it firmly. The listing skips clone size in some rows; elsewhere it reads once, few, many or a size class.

DNA: TGTGCCAGTAGTATCGCCGCCGGGACAGGGGGGATGAACACTGAAGCTTTCTTT
CDR3: CASSIAAGTGGMNTEAFF
V: TRBV19
size: NA
D: TRBD1
J: TRBJ1-1

DNA: TGTGCCAGTAGTGCGGACAGGGGGCGGATGAACACTGAAGCTTTCTTT
CDR3: CASSADRGRMNTEAFF
V: TRBV19
size: few
D: TRBD1
J: TRBJ1-1

DNA: TGCGCCAGCAGCCAGGAACAAGAGACCCAGTACTTC
CDR3: CASSQEQETQYF
V: TRBV5-1
size: NA
D: NA
J: TRBJ2-5

DNA: TGTGCCAGCAGGCGACAGGGGGTCTACGAGCAGTACTTC
CDR3: CASRRQGVYEQYF
V: TRBV28
size: NA
D: TRBD1
J: TRBJ2-7

DNA: TGTGCCAGTAGTATAATCCGGGGATCATCTAGCACAGATACGCAGTATTTT
CDR3: CASSIIRGSSSTDTQYF
V: TRBV19
size: NA
D: NA
J: TRBJ2-3

DNA: TGTGCCAGCGCCGACAGGGATGGAGAAAAACTGTTTTTT
CDR3: CASADRDGEKLFF
V: TRBV6-4
size: few
D: TRBD1
J: TRBJ1-4

DNA: TGTGCCAGCAGCCGACTGGGACAGGGATCTTCACCCCTCCACTTT
CDR3: CASSRLGQGSSPLHF
V: TRBV9
size: NA
D: TRBD1
J: TRBJ1-6

DNA: TGCGCCAGCAGCCAAGATAACAGGAATGAAAAACTGTTTTTT
CDR3: CASSQDNRNEKLFF
V: TRBV4-3
size: NA
D: NA
J: TRBJ1-4

DNA: TGTGCCAGCAACAGTTTGACAGGGGTGAACACTGAAGCTTTCTTT
CDR3: CASNSLTGVNTEAFF
V: TRBV6-5
size: NA
D: TRBD1
J: TRBJ1-1

DNA: TGCGCCAGCAGCTTGGGACAGGGGGCTGAAGCTTTCTTT
CDR3: CASSLGQGAEAFF
V: TRBV5-1
size: NA
D: TRBD1
J: TRBJ1-1

DNA: TGTGCCAGCAGCTGGAGGACCCATGGCTACACCTTC
CDR3: CASSWRTHGYTF
V: TRBV28
size: NA
D: NA
J: TRBJ1-2

DNA: TGTGCCAGCAGTCGAGGGACAGGGGGCTCTGCAACTAATGAAAAACTGTTTTTT
CDR3: CASSRGTGGSATNEKLFF
V: TRBV27
size: NA
D: TRBD1
J: TRBJ1-4

DNA: TGTGCCAGTCGTCAGGGGGCGCGTTCACCCCTCCACTTT
CDR3: CASRQGARSPLHF
V: TRBV19
size: NA
D: TRBD1
J: TRBJ1-6

DNA: TGTGCCAGTAGTATAGTGGACAGCGATAGCAATCAGCCCCAGCATTTT
CDR3: CASSIVDSDSNQPQHF
V: TRBV19
size: NA
D: NA
J: TRBJ1-5

DNA: TGTGCCAGCAGCGTGGGGGCGAACTCCTACAATGAGCAGTTCTTC
CDR3: CASSVGANSYNEQFF
V: TRBV9
size: NA
D: NA
J: TRBJ2-1

DNA: TGCGCCAGCTGCCCCTCGGTCGGAAGCGGCGGGGAGACCCAGTACTTC
CDR3: CASCPSVGSGGETQYF
V: TRBV5-1
size: NA
D: NA
J: TRBJ2-5

DNA: TGTGCCAGCAGTGAAAGGGGCTTACGAGGACCTTACGAGCAGTACTTC
CDR3: CASSERGLRGPYEQYF
V: TRBV6-1
size: NA
D: NA
J: TRBJ2-7

DNA: TGTGCCAGCAGCCGAGCCCCGGGACAGGGACGAACCGGGGAGCTGTTTTTT
CDR3: CASSRAPGQGRTGELFF
V: TRBV7-8
size: NA
D: TRBD1
J: TRBJ2-2

DNA: TGTGCCAGCAGCCGAGCGGGAGTCCACGAGCAGTACTTC
CDR3: CASSRAGVHEQYF
V: TRBV3-1/TRBV3-2
size: NA
D: TRBD2
J: TRBJ2-7

DNA: TGTGCCAGCAGTCAGGGACAGATTAGCAATCAGCCCCAGCATTTT
CDR3: CASSQGQISNQPQHF
V: TRBV28
size: NA
D: TRBD1
J: TRBJ1-5

DNA: TGTGCCAGCAGCGGACAGGTGGCTCAGCCCCAGCATTTT
CDR3: CASSGQVAQPQHF
V: TRBV7-2
size: NA
D: TRBD1
J: TRBJ1-5

DNA: TGTGCCAGCAGCCAGGTTACAGGGAATGCCTACGAGCAGTACTTC
CDR3: CASSQVTGNAYEQYF
V: TRBV28
size: NA
D: NA
J: TRBJ2-7

DNA: TGTGCCAGCAGTCGTTTTGTGGTAGCGGGAGGTTTCACCGGGGAGCTGTTTTTT
CDR3: CASSRFVVAGGFTGELFF
V: TRBV7-2
size: NA
D: TRBD2
J: TRBJ2-2

DNA: TGCGCCAGCAGCGGGCAGCCGGCGTCCAACTACGAGCAGTACTTC
CDR3: CASSGQPASNYEQYF
V: TRBV5-1
size: NA
D: NA
J: TRBJ2-7

DNA: TGTGCCAGTAGTATTTATGGACCCACAGGGATAGCTTTCTTT
CDR3: CASSIYGPTGIAFF
V: TRBV19
size: NA
D: NA
J: TRBJ1-1

DNA: TGTGCCAGCAGCCAAGATATTGGCACGCGGGAGCAGTTCTTC
CDR3: CASSQDIGTREQFF
V: TRBV4-2
size: NA
D: NA
J: TRBJ2-1

DNA: TGTGCCAGCAGCGATACAGGGACAGGGGGGAGTGAGCAGTTCTTC
CDR3: CASSDTGTGGSEQFF
V: TRBV6-5
size: NA
D: TRBD1
J: TRBJ2-1